The 29 T cell receptor beta chains in this list originate from one sample, sequenced in a study of blood T cell repertoires in COVID-19 (dated by TCRdb to the early 2020s). Library preparation used the immunoSEQ multiplex PCR assay. TCRdb stores this immuneACCESS table with in-frame sequences only. Part of the clones is absent; in the studies checked, under half of the shortfall reflects unresolved V genes, and no reason is known for the rest. In this sample the table shows tens of thousands of clones, around 83% of which occur a single time. Roughly 1.5% of the sample lies in the top ten. The specimen sequenced was peripheral blood. The receptors originated from a man in his fifties with acute or convalescent COVID-19.

This clone occurred once. V is TRBV6-1 and J is TRBJ1-4; the match to TRBD1 covers 7 bases. Germline V lookup: CDR1 MNHNS, CDR2 SASEGT. J was trimmed by 3 bases and V by 10 bases; bases with no gene match: 5. The CDR3 length is 13 residues. The CDR3 sequence is CATLGQANEKLFF. CDR3 DNA: TGTGCCACTCTCGGACAGGCTAATGAAAAACTGTTTTTT.

V usage is TRBV6-6 and J usage is TRBJ2-7, with 11 bases fitting TRBD2. The germline V gene encodes CDR1 MNHNY and CDR2 SVGAGI (reference sequence). The CDR3 runs to 14 residues. Trimming took 5 bases from V and 3 from J; bases not matched to a gene: 3. The CDR3 region is CASSLTSGSYEQYF. Written as DNA, the CDR3 is TGTGCCAGCAGTCTAACTAGCGGGAGCTACGAGCAGTACTTC.

The J gene is TRBJ1-3, the V gene TRBV5-6, with 7 positions matching TRBD1. The CDR3 sequence is 17 residues long. Germline CDR1 and CDR2: SGHDT and YYEEEE. J was trimmed by 1 base and V by 3 bases; bases with no gene match: 10. This CDR3 is CASSYLEGAFSGNTIYF. In DNA, the CDR3 is TGTGCCAGCAGCTATCTCGAGGGGGCTTTTTCTGGAAACACCATATATTTT.

The chain employs TRBV29-1 and TRBJ2-5; 7 nucleotides agree with TRBD1. The junction had 3 bases not matched to a gene; V was cut back by 4 bases and J by 1 base. In germline, CDR1 is SQVTM, CDR2 ANQGSEA. There are 13 residues in the CDR3. The DNA of the CDR3 is TGCAGCGTTGGGGCAGGGGGCCAAGAGACCCAGTACTTC. Translating gives CSVGAGGQETQYF. Variable domain in full (rest from reference TRBV29-1 and TRBJ2-5): SAVISQKPSRDICQRGTSLTIQCQVDSQVTMMFWYRQQPGQSLTLIATANQGSEATYESGFVIDKFPISRPNLTFSTLTVSNMSPEDSSIYLCSVGAGGQETQYFGPGTRLLVL.

The V and J genes are TRBV18 and TRBJ2-3; D is possibly TRBD1 (6 bases). The ends were cut back, 5 bases at V and 0 bases at J, with 12 bases in the middle. The CDR3 has 15 residues. Germline V gene data show CDR1 as KGHSH and CDR2 as LQKENI. CDR3 nucleotides: TGTGCCAGCTCATGGGGACACGGAAGCACAGATACGCAGTATTTT. Translated: CASSWGHGSTDTQYF. The whole variable domain, filled in from reference TRBV18 and TRBJ2-3, reads NAGVMQNPRHLVRRRGQEARLRCSPMKGHSHVYWYRQLPEEGLKFMVYLQKENIIDESGMPKERFSAEFPKEGPSILRIQQVVRGDSAAYFCASSWGHGSTDTQYFGPGTRLTVL.

The CDR3 DNA is TGTGCCAGCAGTGAACTAGCGGGGGGGATCCAAGAGACCCAGTACTTC. Amino acid sequence: CASSELAGGIQETQYF. The chain links TRBV25-1 to TRBJ2-5; 12 bases fit TRBD2. The germline gives CDR1 MGHDK, CDR2 SYGVNS. The CDR3 consists of 16 residues. The V and J ends lost 2 bases and 1 base, in that order; junction bases with no gene match: 2.

The J gene is TRBJ1-3, the V gene TRBV4-2; D might be TRBD1 (6 bases). This CDR3 region has 16 residues. Germline V gives CDR1 LGHNA, CDR2 YNFKEQ. V gave up 2 bases and J gave up 9 bases, with 20 bases separating them. In DNA, the CDR3 is TGTGCCAGCAGCCAACCAACAGAGGGGACAACTCCCACCATATATTTT. Translation: CASSQPTEGTTPTIYF.

J is TRBJ1-5 and V is TRBV19; a possible D gene is TRBD1 (5 bases). Germline assignment: CDR1 LNHDA and CDR2 SQIVND (reference sequence). The V gene lost 3 bases and the J gene lost 0 bases, with 12 bases spanning the gap. The CDR3 totals 16 residues. DNA of the CDR3: TGTGCCAGTAGTATCTCGGACACCGTTAGCAATCAGCCCCAGCATTTT. Encoded protein: CASSISDTVSNQPQHF.

The chain links TRBV29-1 to TRBJ2-7; 9 bases match TRBD1. The germline V gene encodes CDR1 SQVTM and CDR2 ANQGSEA. Trimming took 2 bases from V and 2 from J; bases not matched to a gene: 1. There are 13 residues in the CDR3. The CDR3 loop is CSVERTGAYEQYF. CDR3 nucleotide sequence: TGCAGCGTTGAAAGGACAGGGGCCTACGAGCAGTACTTC.

This chain links TRBV6-5 with TRBJ1-3, with D perhaps matching TRBD1 (6 bases). Germline assignment: CDR1 MNHEY and CDR2 SVGAGI. This CDR3 is built from 15 residues. Trimming cost V 5 bases and J 0 bases, with 11 bases left between them. The CDR3 DNA is TGTGCCAGCAGTCCGACAGGTAGCTCTGGAAACACCATATATTTT. It yields the protein CASSPTGSSGNTIYF.

The J gene is TRBJ1-6, the V gene TRBV3-1 (or the pseudogene TRBV3-2); D gene unclear. This CDR3 contains 12 residues. CDR1 is LGHDT and CDR2 is YNNKEL in the germline V gene (reference sequence). V was cut by 11 bases and J by 5 bases, with 10 bases left in between. The CDR3 DNA reads TGTGCCTCCGGCCAGGATAATTCACCCCTCCACTTT. Translation gives CASGQDNSPLHF.

V is TRBV3-1 (or the pseudogene TRBV3-2) and J is TRBJ2-7, with D tentatively TRBD1 (5 bases). The V end was cut by 0 bases, the J end by 1 base, with 13 bases between. The CDR3 extends over 16 amino acids. CDR1 and CDR2 from the germline V gene are LGHDT and YNNKEL (reference sequence). The DNA for the CDR3 is TGTGCCAGCAGCCAAGATGTGGGGCAAAAGTCCTACGAGCAGTACTTC. Translated: CASSQDVGQKSYEQYF.

J is TRBJ1-5 and V is TRBV18; tentatively, D is TRBD1 (6 bases). V lost 6 bases to trimming and J lost 5 bases, with 14 bases between them. This CDR3 is 14 amino acids long. Looked up from germline, CDR1 is KGHSH and CDR2 is LQKENI. The CDR3 DNA follows: TGTGCCAGCTCCCAACAGGGTGGTGATCAGCCCCAGCATTTT. As protein: CASSQQGGDQPQHF.

This clone was found once. In nucleotides, the CDR3 is TGTGCCAGCAGCCTCAATTTCGGACAGGGGAGTTCACCCCTCCACTTT. Translating gives CASSLNFGQGSSPLHF. The rearrangement joins TRBV14 to TRBJ1-6; TRBD1 matches at 9 bases. V was clipped by 4 bases and J by 9 bases; unmatched bases: 10. The CDR3 covers 16 residues. The germline V gene has CDR1 SGHDN and CDR2 FVKESK.

CDR3 residues: CASSAGLVYEQYF. The CDR3 coding sequence is TGTGCCAGCAGCGCGGGACTAGTCTACGAGCAGTACTTC. The genes are TRBV7-8 and TRBJ2-7; 8 bases align to TRBD2. Trimming took 5 bases from V and 3 from J; bases not matched to a gene: 3. This CDR3 contains 13 residues. Per germline, CDR1 SGHVS and CDR2 FQNEAQ. The complete variable domain, with remaining parts taken from reference TRBV7-8 and TRBJ2-7, reads GAGVSQSPRYKVAKRGQDVALRCDPISGHVSLFWYQQALGQGPEFLTYFQNEAQLDKSGLPSDRFFAERPEGSVSTLKIQRTQQEDSAVYLCASSAGLVYEQYFGPGTRLTVT.

This clone showed up just once. The chain is built from TRBV10-2 and TRBJ2-2; 13 bases agree with TRBD2. V lost 2 bases, J lost 5 bases, and 2 bases stayed unmatched. This CDR3 region has 16 residues. Germline V lookup: CDR1 WSHSY, CDR2 SAAADI. The CDR3 protein is CASSEGLAGVTGELFF. In DNA, the CDR3 is TGCGCCAGCAGTGAGGGACTAGCGGGAGTAACCGGGGAGCTGTTTTTT.

The V and J genes are TRBV6-2 or TRBV6-3 and TRBJ2-1; no firm D call. Trimming took off 0 bases at V and 0 bases at J, with 18 bases between the two ends. In germline, CDR1 is MNHEY, CDR2 SVGEGT. This CDR3 comprises 19 residues. Here the CDR3 reads CASSYSPYDTDPSYNEQFF. CDR3 bases: TGTGCCAGCAGTTACTCTCCCTACGACACAGACCCCTCCTACAATGAGCAGTTCTTC.

The chain is built from TRBV10-1 and TRBJ2-1; 14 bases are a match to TRBD2. V lost 4 bases to trimming and J lost 9 bases; unmatched junction nucleotides: 2. The CDR3 has 14 amino acids. Germline CDR1 is WNHNN and CDR2 is SYGVQD (reference sequence). The CDR3 loop is CASSGLAGGGEQFF. For the CDR3, the DNA is TGCGCCAGCAGTGGACTAGCGGGGGGGGGTGAGCAGTTCTTC.

This rearrangement joins TRBV3-1 (or the pseudogene TRBV3-2) to TRBJ1-2, with a tentative D call TRBD1 (5 bases). The germline V and J ends were trimmed by 6 bases and 8 bases, with 13 bases remaining between them. The CDR3 covers 12 residues. Per germline, CDR1 LGHDT and CDR2 YNNKEL (reference sequence). DNA for the CDR3: TGTGCCAGCAGGGGCAGGGAGGTGGGCTACACCTTC. Protein: CASRGREVGYTF.

The chain recombines TRBV5-1 with TRBJ2-1, with D perhaps matching TRBD2 (6 bases). V was pared by 4 bases and J by 1 base, with 12 bases between. The CDR3 length is 15 residues. CDR1 and CDR2 from the germline V gene are SGHRS and YFSETQ. The CDR3 DNA reads as TGCGCCAGCAGCCTAACGGGACTTTCCTACAATGAGCAGTTCTTC. Its translation: CASSLTGLSYNEQFF.

The J gene is TRBJ2-7, the V gene TRBV5-4; the match to TRBD1 covers 8 bases. CDR1 and CDR2 from the germline V gene are SGHNT and YYREEE (reference sequence). Losses at the gene ends were 4 bases for V and 2 bases for J; bases not matched to a gene: 5. The CDR3 loop spans 14 amino acids. The CDR3 nucleotides read TGTGCCAGCAGCCCGGACAGGGATGCCTACGAGCAGTACTTC. Protein: CASSPDRDAYEQYF. Looking up the rest from reference TRBV5-4 and TRBJ2-7 gives the full variable domain: ETGVTQSPTHLIKTRGQQVTLRCSSQSGHNTVSWYQQALGQGPQFIFQYYREEENGRGNFPPRFSGLQFPNYSSELNVNALELDDSALYLCASSPDRDAYEQYFGPGTRLTVT.

V gene TRBV6-6 combines with J gene TRBJ1-5; no clear D gene. This CDR3 contains 11 residues. V dropped 2 bases and J dropped 8 bases, with 4 bases sitting between them. Germline values: CDR1 MNHNY, CDR2 SVGAGI (reference sequence). CDR3 in amino acids: CASSYSEPQHF. CDR3 DNA: TGTGCCAGCAGTTACAGCGAGCCCCAGCATTTT.

V gene TRBV19 combines with J gene TRBJ2-5; TRBD2 aligns across 7 bases. There are 12 residues in the CDR3. The germline V gene encodes CDR1 LNHDA and CDR2 SQIVND (reference sequence). The ends lost 7 bases at V and 5 bases at J; junction bases unmatched: 4. As DNA, the CDR3 is TGTGCCAGTACAGACGGGAGGGAGACCCAGTACTTC. The encoded protein is CASTDGRETQYF.

This chain uses TRBV28 with TRBJ1-2, with 10 nucleotides matching TRBD1. The CDR3 is made up of 15 amino acids. Germline values: CDR1 MDHEN, CDR2 SYDVKM. The ends lost 5 bases at V and 8 bases at J; junction bases unmatched: 11. The CDR3 is CASSPRQGAQGGYTF. CDR3 nucleotides: TGTGCCAGCAGTCCTAGACAGGGGGCCCAAGGAGGCTACACCTTC.

The chain couples TRBV19 to TRBJ2-5, with a tentative D call TRBD2 (5 bases). CDR3 size: 13 residues. The V gene's germline CDR1 is LNHDA and CDR2 SQIVND (reference sequence). V lost 7 bases and J lost 0, with 9 bases in between. The CDR3 DNA is TGTGCCAGTAAAGAGCGGCACCAAGAGACCCAGTACTTC. It specifies CASKERHQETQYF.

The CDR3 DNA reads as TGTGCCAGCACTCCAACAGGGGGCTCCTACAATGAGCAGTTCTTC. Translated, it gives CASTPTGGSYNEQFF. This sequence joins TRBV7-2 and TRBJ2-1; 8 nucleotides match TRBD1. Germline V gene sequence: CDR1 SGHTA, CDR2 FQGNSA. There are 15 residues in the CDR3. V trimming: 7 bases; J trimming: 0 bases; junction bases outside the gene matches: 5.

The rearrangement links TRBV3-1 (or the pseudogene TRBV3-2) to TRBJ1-6; perhaps TRBD1 as D (6 bases). The V end lost 8 bases, the J end lost 11 bases, and 25 bases lay between the germline ends. Germline-derived CDR1 and CDR2 are LGHDT and YNNKEL (reference sequence). This CDR3 is built from 16 residues. CDR3 protein: CASPRTPGTPAPPLHF. In nucleotides, the CDR3 is TGTGCCAGCCCCCGAACCCCCGGGACACCTGCCCCACCCCTCCACTTT.

The chain carries TRBV7-2 and TRBJ1-1, with D maybe TRBD1 (5 bases). The CDR3 loop spans 17 amino acids. Looked up from germline, CDR1 is SGHTA and CDR2 is FQGNSA. V lost 1 base, J lost 1 base, and 16 bases lay in between. CDR3 sequence reads: CASSLGFGGGRNTEAFF. DNA of the CDR3: TGTGCCAGCAGCTTAGGCTTCGGGGGAGGCCGGAACACTGAAGCTTTCTTT. Based on the CDR3 plus reference TRBV7-2 and TRBJ1-1, the full variable domain is GAGVSQSPSNKVTEKGKDVELRCDPISGHTALYWYRQSLGQGLEFLIYFQGNSAPDKSGLPSDRFSAERTGGSVSTLTIQRTQQEDSAVYLCASSLGFGGGRNTEAFFGQGTRLTVV.

This chain joins TRBV28 and TRBJ1-2; possibly TRBD1 for D (5 bases). V gave up 7 bases and J gave up 1 base, with 7 bases separating them. Germline V gene sequence: CDR1 MDHEN, CDR2 SYDVKM. The CDR3 length is 12 residues. CDR3 amino acids: CASTGGNYGYTF. The CDR3 DNA reads TGTGCCAGCACCGGGGGTAACTATGGCTACACCTTC.